A selection of T cell receptor beta chains follows, all from one sample in a study of cytomegalovirus exposure and HLA in healthy donors. Libraries were prepared by immunoSEQ multiplex PCR; TCRdb keeps only in-frame clonotypes and omits some of them. The sample comprises 140,000 or so clones, 76% of which are singletons, and 1.5% to 2% rests with the top ten. Sequenced material: PBMCs. The source is a woman aged 40 to 49 in good health and CMV-seronegative. Both conserved end residues are trimmed from each CDR3. Fields, in order: J gene, clone size, V gene, CDR3 length, CDR3 protein. The size of a clone is reported for some rows only, either as once, few or many, or as a class for expanded clones.

TRBJ1-6	-	TRBV21-1	12	ASRKTVFGSPLH
TRBJ1-4	-	TRBV27	13	ASSLVGERHEKLF
TRBJ2-3	few	TRBV29-1	10	SVETVTDTQY
TRBJ2-7	-	TRBV6-6	12	ASSYLTRGDEQY
TRBJ2-7	-	TRBV7-9	6	ACNEQY
TRBJ1-1	-	TRBV5-1	13	ASSPLDSGGTEAF
TRBJ1-1	-	TRBV18	13	ASSRDPEGNTEAF
TRBJ1-6	-	TRBV5-1	12	ASSQPGGNSPLH
TRBJ2-2	-	TRBV4-1	14	ASSPLRVGDTGELF
TRBJ2-5	-	TRBV5-8	13	ASSIRLTLQETQY
TRBJ1-1	-	TRBV5-1	12	ASSLESPNTEAF
TRBJ2-7	-	TRBV5-4	11	ASIHWTSYEQY
TRBJ2-3	-	TRBV5-1	17	ASSLDGRRASGVADTQY
TRBJ2-7	-	TRBV18	13	ASSPKQASSYEQY
TRBJ1-4	-	TRBV5-6	15	ASSSTGALPTNEKLF
TRBJ2-7	-	TRBV5-1	11	ASSLGQEGEQY
TRBJ2-1	-	TRBV11-3	14	ASSLTGPLSYNEQF
-	-	TRBV30	11	AWRVRGFYEQY
TRBJ1-1	few	TRBV4-1	12	ASSQGGGNTEAF
TRBJ2-7	-	TRBV5-6	11	ASHSQGPYEQY
TRBJ1-5	-	TRBV28	11	ASSLGHNQPQH
TRBJ2-5	few	TRBV25-1	14	ASSELFSGRSETQY
TRBJ1-1	-	TRBV6-4	11	ASRYRVNTEAF
TRBJ2-5	-	TRBV29-1	13	SIPAGGTFFGTQY